The 6 T cell receptor beta chains below come from one sample, sequenced in a study of blood T cell repertoires in COVID-19. Sequencing used immunoSEQ multiplex PCR; TCRdb keeps in-frame clones, though not all of them. The table has 250,000 to 300,000 clones, around 84% seen once. The specimen sequenced was PBMCs or T cells enriched from blood (not recorded which). These receptors all come from a man aged 18 to 30 who had recovered from COVID-19.

The chain joins TRBV19 to TRBJ1-2; 7 bases line up with TRBD1. Per germline, CDR1 LNHDA and CDR2 SQIVND (reference sequence). Germline trimming cut 3 bases from V and 7 bases from J; bases unmatched to any gene: 5. The CDR3 consists of 13 residues. The CDR3 here is CASSIDRAPGYTF. Written as DNA, the CDR3 is TGTGCCAGTAGTATCGACAGGGCGCCTGGCTACACCTTC. The full variable domain, in which reference TRBV19 and TRBJ1-2 provide the parts outside the CDR3, is DGGITQSPKYLFRKEGQNVTLSCEQNLNHDAMYWYRQDPGQGLRLIYYSQIVNDFQKGDIAEGYSVSREKKESFPLTVTSAQKNPTAFYLCASSIDRAPGYTFGSGTRLTVV.

This rearrangement joins TRBV19 to TRBJ2-6; tentative D call: TRBD1 (5 bases). Germline values: CDR1 LNHDA, CDR2 SQIVND (reference sequence). The CDR3 covers 16 residues. V lost 6 bases, J lost 2 bases, and 14 bases lay in between. The CDR3 DNA follows: TGTGCCAGTAGCAGGGTTCGTGAAACTGGGGCCAACGTCCTGACTTTC. This codes for CASSRVRETGANVLTF.

V is TRBV3-1 (or the pseudogene TRBV3-2) and J is TRBJ2-4; a possible D gene is TRBD2 (5 bases). Per the germline V gene, CDR1 is LGHDT and CDR2 is YNNKEL (reference sequence). This CDR3 comprises 14 residues. V dropped 4 bases and J dropped 8 bases, with 15 bases sitting between them. CDR3 DNA: TGTGCCAGCAGCCGTAGCGAGGCAGGACACATTCAGTACTTC. This encodes CASSRSEAGHIQYF.

The V and J genes are TRBV7-8 and TRBJ1-4; no reliable D call. The germline V gene encodes CDR1 SGHVS and CDR2 FQNEAQ. CDR3 size: 15 residues. With 5 bases removed from V and 1 base from J, the gap between germline ends came to 11 bases. The chain's CDR3 is CASSPLGRTNEKLFF. CDR3 in DNA: TGTGCCAGCAGCCCTCTCGGTAGAACTAATGAAAAACTGTTTTTT.

The chain employs TRBV11-2 and TRBJ1-2, with TRBD1 as a possible D gene (5 bases). Germline CDR1 SGHAT, CDR2 FQNNGV. There are 15 residues in the CDR3. Deletions cut 5 bases from V and 8 bases from J, with 21 bases between. CDR3 DNA: TGTGCCAGCAGCCCCGGGGGGACGACTGCCAAAGGCTACACCTTC. Translating it yields CASSPGGTTAKGYTF.

In the case of this clone: This sample includes further DNA sequences coding for the same CDR3. J is TRBJ1-5 and V is TRBV19, with D possibly TRBD1 on 5 matching bases. This CDR3 contains 13 residues. Per germline, CDR1 LNHDA and CDR2 SQIVND (reference sequence). The V gene lost 5 bases and the J gene lost 4 bases, with 9 bases spanning the gap. Written as DNA, the CDR3 is TGTGCCAGTAGTTCCGACAGAAATCAGCCCCAGCATTTT. Its translation: CASSSDRNQPQHF.